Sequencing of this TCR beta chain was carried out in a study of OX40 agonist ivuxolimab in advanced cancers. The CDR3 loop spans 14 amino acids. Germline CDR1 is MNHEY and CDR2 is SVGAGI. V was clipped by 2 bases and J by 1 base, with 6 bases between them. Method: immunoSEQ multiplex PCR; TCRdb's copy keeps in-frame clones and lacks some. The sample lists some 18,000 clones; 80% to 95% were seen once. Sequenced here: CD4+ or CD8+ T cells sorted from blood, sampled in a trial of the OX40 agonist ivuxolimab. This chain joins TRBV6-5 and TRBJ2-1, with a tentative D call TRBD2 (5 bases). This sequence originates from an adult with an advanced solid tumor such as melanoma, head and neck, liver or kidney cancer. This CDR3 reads CASSYRESYNEQFF. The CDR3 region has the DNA TGTGCCAGCAGTTACAGGGAGTCCTACAATGAGCAGTTCTTC.